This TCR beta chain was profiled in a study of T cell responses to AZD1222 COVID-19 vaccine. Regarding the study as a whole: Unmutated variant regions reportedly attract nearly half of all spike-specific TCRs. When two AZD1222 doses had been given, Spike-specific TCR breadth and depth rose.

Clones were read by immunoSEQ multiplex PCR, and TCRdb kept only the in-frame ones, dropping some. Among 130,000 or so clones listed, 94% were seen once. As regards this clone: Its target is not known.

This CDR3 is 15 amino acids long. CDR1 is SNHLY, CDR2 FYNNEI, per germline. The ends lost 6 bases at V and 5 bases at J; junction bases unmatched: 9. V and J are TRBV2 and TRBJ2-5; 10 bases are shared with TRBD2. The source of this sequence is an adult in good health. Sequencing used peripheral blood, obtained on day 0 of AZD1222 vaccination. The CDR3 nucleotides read TGTGCCAGCAGGCCAGACCTAGCGGGAGTCGAGACCCAGTACTTC. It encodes CASRPDLAGVETQYF.